Listed below are T cell receptor beta chains from one sample, sequenced in a study of Ad26.COV2.S vaccination and SARS-CoV-2 variants. The protocol was immunoSEQ multiplex PCR, while the TCRdb copy is restricted to in-frame clones and leaves out a portion. The sample lists roughly 270,000 clones, over 75% occurring once. Sample: peripheral blood, taken in a trial of Ad26.COV2.S vaccine versus placebo. These receptors were collected from a person aged 18 to 59 who received the Ad26.COV2.S COVID-19 vaccine or a placebo. CDR3s include the opening cysteine and the closing phenylalanine or tryptophan. D genes are given only for firm matches. Rows may omit the clone size; those that give it use once, few, many or a size class.

CDR3nt | CDR3aa | j_gene | d_gene | v_gene | abundance
TGTGCCACGCATTGGCGCGGGCGGCAGGAGCAGTTCTTC | CATHWRGRQEQFF | TRBJ2-1 | . | TRBV6-5 | .
TGTGCCAGCAGTTATAACCGACTAGCGGGGGGGCTACTTATCGGGGAGCTGTTTTTT | CASSYNRLAGGLLIGELFF | TRBJ2-2 | TRBD2 | TRBV6-2/TRBV6-3 | .
TGCGCCAGCAGCCAACTGGAACTAGCGGGGGCCAATGAGCAGTTCTTC | CASSQLELAGANEQFF | TRBJ2-1 | TRBD2 | TRBV4-3 | .
TGTGCCAGCAGCTTAGGAGGGACTAGCGGGAGTGGGGAGCAGTTCTTC | CASSLGGTSGSGEQFF | TRBJ2-1 | TRBD2 | TRBV5-4 | .
TGTGCCAGCAGCTTGGGACAGGGCAACTATGGCTACACCTTC | CASSLGQGNYGYTF | TRBJ1-2 | TRBD1 | TRBV5-4 | .
TGTGCCAGCAGTGTGGGGCTGGGCGGGAGTCCTTACGAGCAGTACTTC | CASSVGLGGSPYEQYF | TRBJ2-7 | TRBD2 | TRBV25-1 | .
TGTGCCAGCAGTGAAGTGCGTGCTTTAGGGCAGCCCCAGCATTTT | CASSEVRALGQPQHF | TRBJ1-5 | . | TRBV2 | .
TGTGCCAGCAGTGAATACTGGGCCAGCCGGACCGGGGAGCTGTTTTTT | CASSEYWASRTGELFF | TRBJ2-2 | . | TRBV25-1 | few
TGTGCCAGCAGCTCCATACAGGGGGAAGGTCGAGAGACCCAGTACTTC | CASSSIQGEGRETQYF | TRBJ2-5 | TRBD1 | TRBV7-8 | once
TGTGCCAGCAGCTTACGCGGAGGGATAAGAACCGGGGAGCTGTTTTTT | CASSLRGGIRTGELFF | TRBJ2-2 | . | TRBV11-2 | .
TGTGCCAGCAGCTGGGTTTCCGGGACAGGGAACAATGAGCAGTTCTTC | CASSWVSGTGNNEQFF | TRBJ2-1 | TRBD1 | TRBV5-4 | .
TGTGCCAGCAGCGTAGTTCCGGGACAGGGGAGGGGGTTTAACTATGGCTACACCTTC | CASSVVPGQGRGFNYGYTF | TRBJ1-2 | TRBD1 | TRBV9 | .
TGTGCCAGCAGACTAGCGGGGGCCGGGGAGCTGTTTTTT | CASRLAGAGELFF | TRBJ2-2 | TRBD2 | TRBV11-2 | .
TGTGCCAGCAGCCTGAGGCAGGGCGATTCACCCCTCCACTTT | CASSLRQGDSPLHF | TRBJ1-6 | . | TRBV3-1/TRBV3-2 | few
TGTGCCAGCTCACCGGTCCCCGGGGGGAACACTGAAGCTTTCTTT | CASSPVPGGNTEAFF | TRBJ1-1 | . | TRBV18 | once
TGTGCCAGCAGCTTTACACAGACCACCTATGGCTACACCTTC | CASSFTQTTYGYTF | TRBJ1-2 | . | TRBV7-2 | .
TGTGCCAGCAGCTCCGTCGACAATGAGCAGTTCTTC | CASSSVDNEQFF | TRBJ2-1 | . | TRBV11-2 | .
TGTGCCAGCAGTGAGGTGGGAGTACGCACAGATACGCAGTATTTT | CASSEVGVRTDTQYF | TRBJ2-3 | . | TRBV2 | .
TGTGCCAGCAGTTACTTTTCTGGCTACACCTTC | CASSYFSGYTF | TRBJ1-2 | . | TRBV6-2/TRBV6-3 | .
TGTGCCACCAGCAGGAGACATGAAAACTATGGCTACACCTTC | CATSRRHENYGYTF | TRBJ1-2 | . | TRBV15 | once
TGCGCCAGCAGCCAAGAATACAGTTCCTACGAGCAGTACTTC | CASSQEYSSYEQYF | TRBJ2-7 | . | TRBV4-3 | .
TGTGCCAGCAGTGATTTAGGAGACAGGGGGACCTACAATGAGCAGTTCTTC | CASSDLGDRGTYNEQFF | TRBJ2-1 | TRBD1 | TRBV25-1 | .
TGTGCCAGCTCACCACCGCTTGATAACTATGGCTACACCTTC | CASSPPLDNYGYTF | TRBJ1-2 | . | TRBV18 | .
TGTGCCAGCACTCGGGACTACCAGACCTACGAGCAGTACTTC | CASTRDYQTYEQYF | TRBJ2-7 | TRBD2 | TRBV27 | .
TGCGCCAGCAGCCAAATACTGGCAGGGTTCACAGATACGCAGTATTTT | CASSQILAGFTDTQYF | TRBJ2-3 | . | TRBV4-1 | .
TGCGCCAGCAGTGGGACTAGCGGCCTTGAAGAGCAGTACTTC | CASSGTSGLEEQYF | TRBJ2-7 | TRBD2 | TRBV5-1 | once